Each of the 14 T cell receptor beta chains below was sequenced from the same sample in a study of shared clonotypes between healthy human individuals. Only in-frame clones appear in the TCRdb table, and some are missing; sequencing was by immunoSEQ multiplex PCR. This table has more than 450,000 clones, 79% appearing once. Specimen: PBMCs. Receptors were obtained from a woman in her 40s in good health. Some clones in this sample may be carry-over from other donors' samples.

The V and J genes are TRBV2 and TRBJ1-1; TRBD1 aligns across 8 bases. Germline values: CDR1 SNHLY, CDR2 FYNNEI. Trimming cost V 5 bases and J 5 bases; bases outside gene matches: 4. The CDR3 consists of 13 residues. CDR3 DNA sequence: TGTGCCAGCAGTTCACAGGGGGGTACTGAAGCTTTCTTT. Translated: CASSSQGGTEAFF.

This clone was seen a few times. The chain employs TRBV29-1 and TRBJ1-1; no definite D call. This CDR3 is built from 13 residues. Germline-derived CDR1 and CDR2 are SQVTM and ANQGSEA. The V and J ends lost 4 bases and 1 base respectively, with 10 bases between them. The CDR3 DNA reads as TGCAGCGTTGGTAAGGACGGGAACACTGAAGCTTTCTTT. Translated: CSVGKDGNTEAFF. The full variable domain, in which reference TRBV29-1 and TRBJ1-1 provide the parts outside the CDR3, is SAVISQKPSRDICQRGTSLTIQCQVDSQVTMMFWYRQQPGQSLTLIATANQGSEATYESGFVIDKFPISRPNLTFSTLTVSNMSPEDSSIYLCSVGKDGNTEAFFGQGTRLTVV.

The chain uses TRBV4-1 and TRBJ1-4; TRBD1 might be the D (5 bases). The ends were cut back, 0 bases at V and 1 base at J, with 15 bases in the middle. The CDR3 runs to 18 residues. Per the germline V gene, CDR1 is MGHRA and CDR2 is YSYEKL. The DNA for the CDR3 is TGCGCCAGCAGCCAAGACGGGGCAGGTCGAAGAACTAATGAAAAACTGTTTTTT. Encoded protein: CASSQDGAGRRTNEKLFF.

This rearrangement joins TRBV4-2 to TRBJ2-2, with D possibly being TRBD2 (5 bases). Trimming took 3 bases from V and 9 from J, leaving 11 bases between them. Per germline, CDR1 LGHNA and CDR2 YNFKEQ. The CDR3 runs to 13 residues. For the CDR3, the DNA is TGTGCCAGCAGCCAGGGAGATATCCGGGAGCTGTTTTTT. It codes for CASSQGDIRELFF.

The chain uses TRBV18 and TRBJ2-7, with 8 bases that match TRBD2. Looked up from germline, CDR1 is KGHSH and CDR2 is LQKENI. This CDR3 contains 15 residues. Germline trimming cut 1 base from V and 4 bases from J; bases unmatched to any gene: 6. CDR3 loop: CASSPRREGQYEQYF. In DNA, the CDR3 is TGTGCCAGCTCACCACGACGGGAGGGCCAGTACGAGCAGTACTTC.

This clone was recorded once. Sequence at one end of the junction differs from germline and may be a read error. The V gene is TRBV7-8, the J gene TRBJ2-7; D not certain. Per germline, CDR1 SGHVS and CDR2 FQNEAQ. The CDR3 runs 14 residues. As DNA, the CDR3 is TGTGCCAGCCGCTTGGACGGCCTCTCCTACGAGCAGTACTTC. Its translation: CASRLDGLSYEQYF.

The chain combines TRBV29-1 with TRBJ1-4, with a weak D call TRBD1 (6 bases). This CDR3 spans 13 amino acids. Germline V lookup: CDR1 SQVTM, CDR2 ANQGSEA. Trimming took off 4 bases at V and 8 bases at J, with 14 bases between the two ends. CDR3: CSVVGAGEEKLFF. DNA of the CDR3: TGCAGCGTTGTCGGAGCAGGGGAGGAAAAACTGTTTTTT.

V gene TRBV19 combines with J gene TRBJ1-5; D gene ambiguous. From germline, CDR1 is LNHDA and CDR2 SQIVND (reference sequence). Trimming cost V 7 bases and J 5 bases, with 15 bases left between them. This CDR3 has 14 amino acids. The CDR3, as DNA: TGTGCCAGTATGCCGGGCAGTGATTATCAGCCCCAGCATTTT. Its translation is CASMPGSDYQPQHF.

The CDR3 reads CASSQVRGMAGELFF. The CDR3 DNA reads TGTGCCAGCAGTCAAGTCAGGGGTATGGCCGGGGAGCTGTTTTTT. The J gene is TRBJ2-2, the V gene TRBV28; perhaps TRBD1 as D (6 bases). V was pared by 5 bases and J by 6 bases, with 16 bases between. The CDR3 has 15 residues. CDR1 is MDHEN, CDR2 SYDVKM, per germline.

CDR3: CASRRLVAEQFF. DNA for the CDR3: TGTGCCAGCAGGCGACTAGTGGCTGAGCAGTTCTTC. The genes are TRBV2 and TRBJ2-1; TRBD2 is a possible D gene (6 bases). This CDR3 is built from 12 residues. Germline CDR1 reads SNHLY; CDR2 reads FYNNEI. Trimming took 6 bases from V and 9 from J, leaving 12 bases between them. The entire variable domain, with the rest obtained from reference TRBV2 and TRBJ2-1, is as follows: EPEVTQTPSHQVTQMGQEVILRCVPISNHLYFYWYRQILGQKVEFLVSFYNNEISEKSEIFDDQFSVERPDGSNFTLKIRSTKLEDSAMYFCASRRLVAEQFFGPGTRLTVL.

This chain joins TRBV6-4 and TRBJ2-1; no firm D call. The CDR3 loop spans 14 amino acids. The V end was cut by 3 bases, the J end by 8 bases, with 14 bases between. The V gene's germline CDR1 is MRHNA and CDR2 SNTAGT. CDR3 nucleotide sequence: TGTGCCAGCAGTGAAGGATACTCGGGCGATGAGCAGTTCTTC. Its protein product is CASSEGYSGDEQFF.

The rearrangement joins TRBV6-1 to TRBJ2-3, with TRBD2 matching over 11 bases. The V gene end was trimmed by 1 base and the J gene end by 2 bases; junction bases not matched to a gene: 2. This CDR3 comprises 16 residues. Germline V gene data show CDR1 as MNHNS and CDR2 as SASEGT. The CDR3 DNA is TGTGCCAGCAGTGAAGTTAGCGGGAGGGCCACAGATACGCAGTATTTT. This translates into CASSEVSGRATDTQYF.

There are a few counts of this clone. CDR3 protein: CASSRQENTEAFF. The CDR3 bases are TGTGCCAGCTCAAGACAGGAGAACACTGAAGCTTTCTTT. This chain joins TRBV18 and TRBJ1-1; TRBD1 is a possible D gene (6 bases). V was trimmed by 5 bases and J by 1 base, leaving 8 bases between them. The CDR3 sequence is 13 residues long. Per germline, CDR1 KGHSH and CDR2 LQKENI.

The chain links TRBV27 to TRBJ2-2; D remains ambiguous. The length of the CDR3 is 11 residues. Germline loops: CDR1 MNHEY, CDR2 SMNVEV (reference sequence). Trimming cost V 6 bases and J 7 bases, with 6 bases left between them. The DNA for the CDR3 is TGTGCCAGCAGGTGGGGCGGGGAGCTGTTTTTT. Translation gives CASRWGGELFF.